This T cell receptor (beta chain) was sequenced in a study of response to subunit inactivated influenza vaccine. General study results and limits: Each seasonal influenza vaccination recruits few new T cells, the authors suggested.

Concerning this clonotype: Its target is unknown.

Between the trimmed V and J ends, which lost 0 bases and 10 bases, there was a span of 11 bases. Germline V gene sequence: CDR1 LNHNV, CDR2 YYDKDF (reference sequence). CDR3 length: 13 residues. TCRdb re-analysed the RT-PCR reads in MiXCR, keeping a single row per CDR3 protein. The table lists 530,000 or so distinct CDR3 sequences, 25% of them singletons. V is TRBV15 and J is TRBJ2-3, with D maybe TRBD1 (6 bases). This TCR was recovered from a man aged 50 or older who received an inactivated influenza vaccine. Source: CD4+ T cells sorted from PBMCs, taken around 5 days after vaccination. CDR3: CATSRDGTFAQYF. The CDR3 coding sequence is TGTGCCACCAGCAGAGATGGGACATTTGCGCAGTATTTT.